The T cell receptor (beta chain) under discussion was sequenced for a study of shared clonotypes between healthy human individuals. Study information: Serving as donors were two women and three men, whose ages spanned 18 to 49.

Trimming took 4 bases from V and 7 from J; bases not matched to a gene: 7. Germline lookup yields CDR1 LNHDA and CDR2 SQIVND (reference sequence). The CDR3 runs 14 residues. In its sample, this clone was seen once. Assay runs were performed at deep level. Libraries were prepared by immunoSEQ multiplex PCR; TCRdb keeps only in-frame clonotypes and omits some of them. This sample yields about 2.5 million clones, of which 85% to 95% are seen a single time; around 0.4% belongs to the top ten. The specimen sequenced was naive CD4+ T cells from PBMCs. Subset defined: CD45RA+ positively selected. This clonotype was obtained from a man aged 18-30 years in good health. Some clones in this sample may be carry-over from other donors' samples. This sequence joins TRBV19 and TRBJ2-1; TRBD1 agrees at 7 bases. The CDR3 sequence is CASSTSRGWNEQFF. DNA of the CDR3: TGTGCCAGTAGTACGTCCAGGGGGTGGAATGAGCAGTTCTTC.